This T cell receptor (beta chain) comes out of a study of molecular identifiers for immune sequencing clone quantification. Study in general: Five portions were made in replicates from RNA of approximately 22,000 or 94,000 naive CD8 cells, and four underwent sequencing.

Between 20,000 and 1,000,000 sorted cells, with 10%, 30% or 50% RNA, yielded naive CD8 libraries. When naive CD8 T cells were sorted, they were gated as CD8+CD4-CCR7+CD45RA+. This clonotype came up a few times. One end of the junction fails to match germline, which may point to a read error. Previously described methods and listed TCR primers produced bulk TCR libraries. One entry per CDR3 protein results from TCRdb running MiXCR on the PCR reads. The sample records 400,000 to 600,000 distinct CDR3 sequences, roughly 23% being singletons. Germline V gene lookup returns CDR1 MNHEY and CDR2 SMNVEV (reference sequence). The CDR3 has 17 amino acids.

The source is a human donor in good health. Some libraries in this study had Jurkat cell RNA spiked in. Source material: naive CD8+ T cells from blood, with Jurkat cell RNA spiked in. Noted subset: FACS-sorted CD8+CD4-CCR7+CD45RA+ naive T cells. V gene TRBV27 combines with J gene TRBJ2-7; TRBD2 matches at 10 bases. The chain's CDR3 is CASSLSGLAAPSYEQYF. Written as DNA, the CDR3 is TGTGCCAGCAGTCTATCCGGACTAGCGGCACCGTCCTACGAGCAGTACTTC.